Below, 23 T cell receptor beta chains from the same sample are listed, as sequenced in a study of identical twins. TCRdb reprocessed the 5' RACE reads via MiXCR and lists one record per CDR3 protein. This sample has a few hundred thousand distinct CDR3 sequences, with approximately 17% found just once. Sequencing was carried out using naive T cells sorted from blood. The receptors come from a man aged 50 to 59 in good health.

This clonotype was seen repeatedly, ten times or more. The chain combines TRBV5-1 with TRBJ1-2, with D possibly being TRBD1 (5 bases). V was shortened by 2 bases and J by 0 bases, with 17 bases between the two germline ends. The CDR3 sequence is 17 residues long. The germline V gene has CDR1 SGHRS and CDR2 YFSETQ. This CDR3 reads CASSLGVAGPANYGYTF. The DNA of the CDR3 is TGCGCCAGCAGCTTAGGAGTGGCAGGGCCAGCTAACTATGGCTACACCTTC.

The V call is TRBV7-6, the J call TRBJ2-1; 9 bases line up with TRBD1. The CDR3 runs 15 residues. V lost 5 bases, J lost 6 bases, and 8 bases stayed unmatched. Germline V CDR1 and CDR2: SGHVS, FNYEAQ. CDR3 amino acids: CASSSTGGSGNEQFF. The CDR3 coding sequence is TGTGCCAGCAGCAGCACAGGGGGCTCCGGCAATGAGCAGTTCTTC.

The chain employs TRBV6-5 and TRBJ2-1; 7 bases are a match to TRBD2. The CDR3 length is 15 residues. The germline V gene encodes CDR1 MNHEY and CDR2 SVGAGI. V gave up 0 bases and J gave up 8 bases; unmatched junction bases: 7. CDR3 sequence reads: CASSYSGGSLDEQFF. CDR3 coding DNA: TGTGCCAGCAGTTACTCGGGCGGGAGTTTAGATGAGCAGTTCTTC.

In its sample, this clonotype was seen many times. The rearrangement joins TRBV29-1 to TRBJ2-1, with TRBD2 identical over 9 bases. From germline, CDR1 is SQVTM and CDR2 ANQGSEA. With V trimmed by 4 bases and J by 4 bases, 8 bases remained unmatched. The CDR3 totals 15 residues. CDR3 loop: CSVGIAGDYYNEQFF. The CDR3 DNA reads TGCAGCGTTGGGATAGCGGGAGATTATTACAATGAGCAGTTCTTC.

The chain uses TRBV15 and TRBJ2-5; the D is unclear. This CDR3 region has 14 residues. CDR1 and CDR2 (germline): LNHNV, YYDKDF (reference sequence). V was shortened by 0 bases and J by 1 base, with 6 bases between the two germline ends. The CDR3 sequence is CATSREDLQETQYF. The CDR3 DNA is TGTGCCACCAGCAGAGAGGACCTCCAAGAGACCCAGTACTTC.

This clonotype was seen ten or more times. The gene calls are TRBV27 and TRBJ2-1; 12 bases match TRBD2. V lost 4 bases and J lost 8; bases outside the gene matches: 12. The V gene's germline CDR1 is MNHEY and CDR2 SMNVEV (reference sequence). This CDR3 spans 17 amino acids. CDR3 residues: CASSSLSSGRALDEQFF. In nucleotides, the CDR3 is TGTGCCAGCAGTTCCCTTTCTAGCGGGAGGGCCCTGGATGAGCAGTTCTTC.

This clonotype was detected many times. The chain employs TRBV5-5 and TRBJ1-5; D ambiguous. The CDR3 consists of 13 residues. Deletions cut 0 bases from V and 10 bases from J, with 11 bases between. Germline V lookup: CDR1 SGHKS, CDR2 YYEKEE (reference sequence). This chain's CDR3 is CASSLAPIRPQHF. The CDR3 region has the DNA TGTGCCAGCAGCTTGGCCCCAATCCGCCCCCAGCATTTT.

The gene calls are TRBV4-2 and TRBJ1-2; 8 nucleotides line up with TRBD1. J gave up 8 bases and V 2 bases, and 16 bases lay outside the gene matches. Germline V lookup: CDR1 LGHNA, CDR2 YNFKEQ. This CDR3 comprises 17 residues. The CDR3 here is CASSQRLQGVGLRGYTF. CDR3 coding DNA: TGTGCCAGCAGCCAACGTTTACAGGGGGTCGGGTTGCGCGGCTACACCTTC.

In this sample, this clonotype turned up a few times. V usage is TRBV7-2 and J usage is TRBJ2-7; D is perhaps TRBD2 (5 bases). This CDR3 region has 14 residues. Trimming stripped 2 bases from V and 7 bases from J, with 15 bases between. Per germline, CDR1 SGHTA and CDR2 FQGNSA. CDR3 nucleotide sequence: TGTGCCAGCAGCTTAATTGGAGGCTTAGAAGAGCAGTACTTC. Translation: CASSLIGGLEEQYF.

The chain links TRBV6-1 to TRBJ2-5, with 9 bases identical to TRBD2. The CDR3 runs to 14 residues. Germline assignment: CDR1 MNHNS and CDR2 SASEGT. Germline trimming cut 11 bases from V and 4 bases from J; bases unmatched to any gene: 11. CDR3 coding DNA: TGTGCCGGAAGGGCGGGAGGGCCTGGAGAGACCCAGTACTTC. Its protein product is CAGRAGGPGETQYF.

The chain has TRBV9 and TRBJ2-1; the match to TRBD2 covers 11 bases. The CDR3 is made up of 16 amino acids. Germline CDR1 reads SGDLS; CDR2 reads YYNGEE. Losses at the gene ends were 4 bases for V and 4 bases for J; bases not matched to a gene: 7. The CDR3 protein is CASSPRASGRYNEQFF. CDR3 nucleotide sequence: TGTGCCAGCAGCCCCCGGGCTAGCGGGAGGTACAATGAGCAGTTCTTC.

This chain links TRBV3-1 with TRBJ2-1; D is undetermined. The CDR3 is 15 residues long. V shed 1 base and J shed 3 bases, with 10 bases lying between them. Germline V gene data show CDR1 as LGHDT and CDR2 as YNNKEL (reference sequence). CDR3 nucleotide sequence: TGTGCCAGCAGCCAAGGTATGGCAGGCTACAATGAGCAGTTCTTC. Translating it yields CASSQGMAGYNEQFF.

This clonotype showed up many times. The chain uses TRBV5-1 and TRBJ2-2, with D hard to call. Trimming cost V 1 base and J 1 base, with 8 bases left between them. CDR1 and CDR2 from the germline V gene are SGHRS and YFSETQ. The CDR3 consists of 15 residues. The DNA for the CDR3 is TGCGCCAGCAGCTTGACGGATCTGAACACCGGGGAGCTGTTTTTT. Translation gives CASSLTDLNTGELFF.

There are many counts of this clonotype. The chain uses TRBV7-9 and TRBJ2-2; D may be TRBD2 (5 bases). The CDR3 sequence is 14 residues long. Trimming took 3 bases from V and 1 from J, leaving 6 bases between them. Germline values: CDR1 SEHNR, CDR2 FQNEAQ (reference sequence). CDR3 loop: CASSFSGNTGELFF. As DNA, the CDR3 is TGTGCCAGCAGCTTCAGCGGGAACACCGGGGAGCTGTTTTTT.

This clonotype occurred many times. The genes are TRBV18 and TRBJ2-5; D may match TRBD1 or TRBD2 (5 bases each). The CDR3 totals 12 residues. V was cut by 1 base and J by 5 bases, with 5 bases left in between. Germline CDR1 and CDR2: KGHSH and LQKENI. CDR3 in DNA: TGTGCCAGCTCACCACGGGGGGAGACCCAGTACTTC. Translated, it gives CASSPRGETQYF.

As regards this clonotype: This sequence may be a read error, since a much larger clone differs from it by one base. The CDR3 end shows no conserved phenylalanine or tryptophan, and so a read error is likely. V gene TRBV20-1 combines with J gene TRBJ1-1, with D maybe TRBD1 (6 bases). CDR1 and CDR2 (germline): DFQATT, SNEGSKA (reference sequence). CDR3 length: 14 residues. Trimming removed 3 bases at V and 4 bases at J, with 15 bases between. CDR3 loop: CSASHPRGATEAFL. CDR3 coding DNA: TGCAGTGCTAGTCACCCCAGGGGTGCCACTGAAGCTTTCTTA.

The chain joins TRBV20-1 to TRBJ2-3; 8 nucleotides match TRBD2. The CDR3 consists of 15 residues. Germline V gene data show CDR1 as DFQATT and CDR2 as SNEGSKA (reference sequence). V gave up 1 base and J gave up 3 bases; unmatched junction bases: 6. For the CDR3, the DNA is TGCAGTGCTAGAGTTGCGGGGGGCGGTACAGATACGCAGTATTTT. Its translation: CSARVAGGGTDTQYF.

This CDR3 is CATSRMDREQPQHF. In DNA form, the CDR3 reads TGTGCCACCAGCAGGATGGACAGGGAACAGCCCCAGCATTTT. The gene calls are TRBV15 and TRBJ1-5, with 8 bases identical to TRBD1. This CDR3 has 14 residues. J gave up 7 bases and V 3 bases, and 5 bases lay outside the gene matches. In germline, CDR1 is LNHNV, CDR2 YYDKDF (reference sequence).

This clonotype occurred a few times. J is TRBJ2-7 and V is TRBV20-1; 9 bases align to TRBD2. Germline CDR1 and CDR2: DFQATT and SNEGSKA (reference sequence). Germline trimming cut 5 bases from V and 6 bases from J; bases unmatched to any gene: 14. This CDR3 is 15 amino acids long. Here the CDR3 DNA reads TGCAGTGCTCCATTGGGCGGGGGGGCGCAGGGCGAGCAGTACTTC. This gives the protein CSAPLGGGAQGEQYF.

This clonotype was seen more than once but under ten times. The chain links TRBV5-1 to TRBJ2-2, with D maybe TRBD1 (6 bases). Germline values: CDR1 SGHRS, CDR2 YFSETQ. The length of the CDR3 is 15 residues. The V end lost 2 bases, the J end lost 1 base, and 9 bases lay between the germline ends. In DNA, the CDR3 is TGCGCCAGCAGCTTAAGACAGGTGAACACCGGGGAGCTGTTTTTT. Translated: CASSLRQVNTGELFF.

The V gene is TRBV20-1, the J gene TRBJ1-6; 10 positions agree with TRBD1. The CDR3 extends over 16 amino acids. The J segment lost 5 bases and the V segment lost 0 bases, leaving 4 bases of the junction unmatched. Germline assignment: CDR1 DFQATT and CDR2 SNEGSKA (reference sequence). The CDR3 DNA reads as TGCAGTGCTAGAGATTTAGGGACAGGGGATAATTCACCCCTCCACTTT. It encodes CSARDLGTGDNSPLHF.

V gene TRBV7-2 combines with J gene TRBJ2-7; D might be TRBD1 (6 bases). Germline V lookup: CDR1 SGHTA, CDR2 FQGNSA. The CDR3 runs 13 residues. The germline V and J ends were trimmed by 0 bases and 5 bases, with 8 bases remaining between them. CDR3 in amino acids: CASSLAQGNEQYF. The CDR3 nucleotides read TGTGCCAGCAGCTTAGCGCAGGGGAACGAGCAGTACTTC.

This clonotype was counted only a few times. This chain uses TRBV2 with TRBJ1-3; D gene unclear. From germline, CDR1 is SNHLY and CDR2 FYNNEI. V lost 1 base, J lost 3 bases, and 10 bases lay in between. This CDR3 comprises 15 residues. This chain's CDR3 is CASSEGARNGNTIYF. In DNA, the CDR3 is TGTGCCAGCAGTGAAGGCGCCCGCAATGGAAACACCATATATTTT.